These 5 T cell receptor beta chains were sequenced from one sample in a study of blood T cell repertoires in COVID-19 (dated by TCRdb to 2018 to 2020). Receptors were amplified or captured by the immunoSEQ multiplex PCR assay. Not all clones reach the TCRdb copy of this immuneACCESS table, which keeps in-frame sequences only. Checked studies attribute under half of the gap to unresolved V genes and leave the rest unexplained. A total of approximately 210,000 clones appear in this sample, about 86% of them only once. The ten largest clones add up to approximately 1.5% of the sample. What was sequenced was peripheral blood. Receptors originate from a man between 18 and 35 years old with active or convalescent COVID-19.

CDR3 coding DNA: TGTGCCAGCAGTTCCCAGGCGACTGAAGCTTTCTTT. It is translated as CASSSQATEAFF. The rearrangement links TRBV27 to TRBJ1-1; D is unclear. Germline CDR1 and CDR2: MNHEY and SMNVEV (reference sequence). The CDR3 covers 12 residues. V was clipped by 4 bases and J by 5 bases, with 8 bases between them.

The chain recombines TRBV7-6 with TRBJ1-2, with 7 bases lining up with TRBD1. Germline trimming cut 5 bases from V and 2 bases from J; bases unmatched to any gene: 14. The V gene's germline CDR1 is SGHVS and CDR2 FNYEAQ. The CDR3 has 17 amino acids. This CDR3 reads CASSRTRPGQRNYGYTF. CDR3 nucleotides: TGTGCCAGCAGCCGAACAAGGCCGGGACAGAGAAACTATGGCTACACCTTC.

The rearrangement joins TRBV19 to TRBJ2-2, with 9 bases matching TRBD2. Trimming at V came to 3 bases and at J to 7 bases, leaving 9 bases not matched to a gene. Germline lookup yields CDR1 LNHDA and CDR2 SQIVND (reference sequence). The CDR3 length is 16 residues. CDR3 residues: CASSMRGRAIGGELFF. The DNA for the CDR3 is TGTGCCAGTAGTATGCGCGGGAGGGCCATCGGCGGGGAGCTGTTTTTT.

The V gene is TRBV4-1, the J gene TRBJ2-3; TRBD2 agrees at 8 bases. J was trimmed by 0 bases and V by 5 bases; bases with no gene match: 4. Germline CDR1 and CDR2: MGHRA and YSYEKL. This CDR3 is built from 15 residues. This CDR3 is CASSSRLASTDTQYF. The CDR3 DNA sequence: TGCGCCAGCAGCAGCAGACTAGCGAGCACAGATACGCAGTATTTT.

In the case of this clone: The junction departs from the called germline gene at one end, perhaps through a read error. The CDR3 is CASIRAGFYDEQFF. CDR3 sequence (DNA): TGTGCCAGCATTCGCGCGGGATTCTACGATGAGCAGTTCTTC. The chain uses TRBV6-5 and TRBJ2-1, with D possibly being TRBD2 (6 bases). The CDR3 contains 14 residues. Per the germline V gene, CDR1 is MNHEY and CDR2 is SVGAGI.